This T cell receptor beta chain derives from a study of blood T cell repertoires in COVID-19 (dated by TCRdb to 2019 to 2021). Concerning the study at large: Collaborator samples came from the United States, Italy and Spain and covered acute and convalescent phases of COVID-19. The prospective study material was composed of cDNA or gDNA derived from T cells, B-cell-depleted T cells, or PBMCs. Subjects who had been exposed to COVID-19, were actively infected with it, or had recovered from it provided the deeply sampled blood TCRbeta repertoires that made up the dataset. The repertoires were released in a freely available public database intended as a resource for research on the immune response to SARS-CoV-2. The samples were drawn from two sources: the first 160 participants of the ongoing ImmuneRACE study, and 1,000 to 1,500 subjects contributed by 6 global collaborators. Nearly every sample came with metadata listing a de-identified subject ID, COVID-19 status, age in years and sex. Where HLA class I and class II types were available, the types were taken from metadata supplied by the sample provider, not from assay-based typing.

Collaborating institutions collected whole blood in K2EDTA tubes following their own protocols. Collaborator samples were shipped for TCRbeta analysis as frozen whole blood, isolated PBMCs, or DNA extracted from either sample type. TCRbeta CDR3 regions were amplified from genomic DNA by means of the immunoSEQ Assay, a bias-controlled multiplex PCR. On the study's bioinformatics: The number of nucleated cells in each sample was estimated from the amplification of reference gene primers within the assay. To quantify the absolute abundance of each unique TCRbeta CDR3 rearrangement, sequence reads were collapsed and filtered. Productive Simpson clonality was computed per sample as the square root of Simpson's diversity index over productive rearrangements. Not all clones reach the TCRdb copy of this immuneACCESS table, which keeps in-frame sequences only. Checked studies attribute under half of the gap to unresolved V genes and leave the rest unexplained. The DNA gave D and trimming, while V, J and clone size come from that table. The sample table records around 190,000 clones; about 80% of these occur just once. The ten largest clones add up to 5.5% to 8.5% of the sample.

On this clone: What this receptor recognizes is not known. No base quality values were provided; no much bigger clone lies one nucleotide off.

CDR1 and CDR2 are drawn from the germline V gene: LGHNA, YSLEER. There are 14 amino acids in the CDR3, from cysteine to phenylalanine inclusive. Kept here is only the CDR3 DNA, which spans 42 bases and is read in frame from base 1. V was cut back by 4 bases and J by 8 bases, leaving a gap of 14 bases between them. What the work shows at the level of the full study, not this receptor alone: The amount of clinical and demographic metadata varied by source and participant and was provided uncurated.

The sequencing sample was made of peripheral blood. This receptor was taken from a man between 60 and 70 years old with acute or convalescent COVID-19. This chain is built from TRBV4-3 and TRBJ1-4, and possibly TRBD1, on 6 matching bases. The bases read TGCGCCAGCAGCCCCCAGGGGCTGGGGGAAAAACTGTTTTTT. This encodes CASSPQGLGEKLFF.